This TCR beta chain was observed in a study of blood T cells in healthy people across ages. Study summary: Per two T cells, about one barcoded beta molecule was captured through template switching. Study findings and constraints: CMV status of donors was unknown, possibly confounding expanded clonotype changes. What prevented conclusive comparison of naive and antigen-experienced cells was that PBMCs were unsorted.

Trimming cost V 1 base and J 5 bases, with 11 bases left between them. The germline V gene encodes CDR1 SGHTA and CDR2 FQGNSA. CDR3 length equals 14 residues. This clonotype was seen a handful of times. Its antigen remains unidentified. A second roughly 7 to 11 cycle PCR used barcoded and J-beta primers. TCRdb redid the calling of the 5' RACE reads with MiXCR, one entry per CDR3 protein. Altogether 1.5 million to 2 million distinct CDR3 sequences are present, roughly 52% being singletons, with the ten largest covering around 2.1%. The TCR sequence derives from a woman aged 35 to 49 in good health. The sequenced sample was blood. The V call is TRBV7-2, the J call TRBJ2-5; perhaps TRBD2 as D (6 bases). The CDR3 loop is CASSLGSGRETQYF. For the CDR3, the DNA is TGTGCCAGCAGCTTAGGGTCGGGGAGGGAGACCCAGTACTTC.